These T cell receptor beta chains were read from a single sample in a study of blood T cell repertoires in COVID-19. Only in-frame clones appear in the TCRdb table, and some are missing; sequencing was by immunoSEQ multiplex PCR. The sample has 110,000 to 150,000 clones, about 80% seen once. Sequencing input: peripheral blood. The receptors derive from a human donor in a cohort sampled during active COVID-19. CDR3s include the opening cysteine and the closing phenylalanine or tryptophan. Each record gives: J gene, D gene, V gene, clone size, CDR3 protein, CDR3 DNA. D genes are given only for firm matches. Clone size is shown for a subset of rows, as once, few, many or a class of expanded clone.

TRBJ2-1,TRBD1,TRBV11-1,.,CASSYSGDRANNEQFF,TGTGCCAGCAGCTACTCCGGGGACAGGGCAAACAATGAGCAGTTCTTC
TRBJ2-2,TRBD1,TRBV6-1,.,CASGESIGQGVGELFF,TGTGCCAGCGGTGAGAGTATCGGACAGGGGGTCGGGGAGCTGTTTTTT
TRBJ1-2,.,TRBV6-5,many,CASRAPGWNGYTF,TGTGCCAGCAGGGCACCAGGGTGGAATGGCTACACCTTC
TRBJ2-7,TRBD1,TRBV19,medium-sized,CASSPGTAYEQYF,TGTGCCAGCTCGCCCGGGACAGCCTACGAGCAGTACTTC
TRBJ2-2,.,TRBV6-5,.,CASSPNDRNTGELFF,TGTGCCAGCAGTCCGAACGACAGGAACACCGGGGAGCTGTTTTTT
TRBJ1-2,.,TRBV19,.,CASSRTEYNYGYTF,TGTGCCAGTAGTAGGACAGAATACAACTATGGCTACACCTTC
TRBJ1-1,.,TRBV12-3/TRBV12-4,.,CASSLLTGTAFF,TGTGCCAGCAGTTTGTTGACAGGAACGGCTTTCTTT
TRBJ2-5,.,TRBV4-3,.,CASSQGIQGGGTQYF,TGCGCCAGCAGCCAAGGGATACAGGGTGGTGGGACCCAGTACTTC
TRBJ2-1,.,TRBV19,.,CASSRDRSSYNEQFF,TGTGCCAGTAGTCGAGACAGAAGCTCCTACAATGAGCAGTTCTTC
TRBJ1-5,TRBD1,TRBV28,.,CATIKTGESQPQHF,TGTGCCACCATAAAGACAGGGGAAAGTCAGCCCCAGCATTTT
TRBJ2-7,.,TRBV7-9,.,CASSLVFSGTGTYEQYF,TGTGCCAGCAGCTTAGTATTTAGCGGGACAGGGACCTACGAGCAGTACTTC
TRBJ1-3,.,TRBV5-6,.,CASSPDTSGNTIYF,TGTGCCAGCAGCCCGGACACCTCTGGAAACACCATATATTTT
TRBJ1-5,.,TRBV11-3,.,CASSVVSGQPQHF,TGTGCCAGCAGCGTAGTATCCGGGCAGCCCCAGCATTTT
TRBJ2-3,.,TRBV28,.,CVVASATSTDTQYF,TGTGTCGTGGCTAGCGCAACTAGCACAGATACGCAGTATTTT
TRBJ2-2,.,TRBV21-1,.,CASRGHVDYRELFF,TGTGCCAGCAGAGGACACGTCGATTACCGGGAGCTGTTTTTT
TRBJ1-1,TRBD1,TRBV18,.,CASSQDRDSEAFF,TGTGCCAGCTCCCAAGACAGGGACTCTGAAGCTTTCTTT
TRBJ2-1,TRBD1,TRBV5-4,.,CASSAPGTGVYNEQFF,TGTGCCAGCAGCGCACCCGGGACAGGGGTGTACAATGAGCAGTTCTTC
TRBJ1-5,TRBD1,TRBV11-1,.,CASSRDSRQPQHF,TGTGCCAGCAGCCGGGACAGTCGTCAGCCCCAGCATTTT